This passage covers 10 T cell receptor beta chains from one sample sequenced in a study of OX40 agonist ivuxolimab in advanced cancers. The assay was immunoSEQ multiplex PCR, and TCRdb's table has in-frame clones only and misses some. The data hold 55,000 to 75,000 clones, with just over 85% observed a single time. The specimen comprised CD4+ or CD8+ T cells sorted from blood, sampled in a trial of the OX40 agonist ivuxolimab. The receptors derive from an adult with an advanced solid tumor such as melanoma, head and neck, liver or kidney cancer.

The J gene is TRBJ2-4, the V gene TRBV28; the D gene is possibly TRBD2 (6 bases). CDR1 is MDHEN and CDR2 is SYDVKM in the germline V gene. V lost 1 base and J lost 7, with 11 bases in between. The CDR3 totals 14 residues. CDR3 in DNA: TGTGCCAGCAGTTTATATTGGGGGAGGAACATTCAGTACTTC. As protein: CASSLYWGRNIQYF. Using reference TRBV28 and TRBJ2-4 for the parts outside the CDR3, the full variable domain is DVKVTQSSRYLVKRTGEKVFLECVQDMDHENMFWYRQDPGLGLRLIYFSYDVKMKEKGDIPEGYSVSREKKERFSLILESASTNQTSMYLCASSLYWGRNIQYFGAGTRLSVL.

Regarding this clone: One junction end does not reproduce the germline sequence, and a read error may be involved. The gene calls are TRBV7-7 and TRBJ2-1; 7 bases align to TRBD2. Germline V gene sequence: CDR1 SSHAT, CDR2 FNYEAQ (reference sequence). The CDR3 has 15 amino acids. The CDR3 sequence is CASSLDSGSYNEQFF. For the CDR3, the DNA is TGTGCTAGCAGCCTCGATAGCGGGTCCTACAATGAGCAGTTCTTC.

The genes are TRBV19 and TRBJ2-5; D is perhaps TRBD1 (6 bases). This CDR3 region has 17 residues. Germline CDR1 reads LNHDA; CDR2 reads SQIVND (reference sequence). V was shortened by 3 bases and J by 1 base, with 18 bases between the two germline ends. CDR3 bases: TGTGCCAGTAGTATCCACCCCGGGACAAAAACCCAAGAGACCCAGTACTTC. It specifies CASSIHPGTKTQETQYF.

The chain carries TRBV27 and TRBJ2-2, with D possibly TRBD1 on 6 matching bases. This CDR3 spans 16 amino acids. Trimming left V 0 bases short and J 1 base short, with 9 bases between. CDR1 and CDR2 from the germline V gene are MNHEY and SMNVEV (reference sequence). CDR3 residues: CASSLSGQLNTGELFF. CDR3 bases: TGTGCCAGCAGTTTATCGGGACAACTGAACACCGGGGAGCTGTTTTTT.

The J gene is TRBJ2-5, the V gene TRBV2; a possible D gene is TRBD2 (5 bases). CDR3 length: 12 residues. Germline lookup yields CDR1 SNHLY and CDR2 FYNNEI. CDR3 loop: CALSARGETQYF. The CDR3 region has the DNA TGTGCACTATCAGCACGGGGAGAGACCCAGTACTTC.

CDR3 loop: CASSEQEDQPQHF. CDR3 in DNA: TGTGCCAGCAGTGAACAAGAAGATCAGCCCCAGCATTTT. The V gene is TRBV2, the J gene TRBJ1-5, with no clear D. There are 13 residues in the CDR3. Germline V gene lookup returns CDR1 SNHLY and CDR2 FYNNEI. Trimming took off 2 bases at V and 5 bases at J, with 7 bases between the two ends.

This clone is medium-sized in the sample. The gene calls are TRBV6-1 and TRBJ1-5, with D unclear. Trimming took off 1 base at V and 1 base at J, with 2 bases between the two ends. The CDR3 sequence is 13 residues long. Germline assignment: CDR1 MNHNS and CDR2 SASEGT. Here the CDR3 DNA reads TGTGCCAGCAGTGAAGAGAGCAATCAGCCCCAGCATTTT. Its translation: CASSEESNQPQHF.

V usage is TRBV6-1 and J usage is TRBJ1-2, with TRBD1 identical over 12 bases. Germline loops: CDR1 MNHNS, CDR2 SASEGT. V shed 6 bases and J 6 bases; nucleotides not matched to a gene: 8. This CDR3 contains 15 residues. In DNA, the CDR3 is TGTGCCAGCAGGACCGGGACAGGGGGCGCGAATGGCTACACCTTC. Translating it yields CASRTGTGGANGYTF.

This chain's CDR3 is CASSGWEGGNSPLHF. CDR3 DNA: TGTGCCAGCAGTGGATGGGAGGGTGGCAATTCACCCCTCCACTTT. The rearrangement links TRBV2 to TRBJ1-6; D gene unclear. The V end was cut by 4 bases, the J end by 7 bases, with 14 bases between. This CDR3 region has 15 residues. The germline V gene encodes CDR1 SNHLY and CDR2 FYNNEI.

The rearrangement joins TRBV4-2 to TRBJ2-1; no clear D. V was shortened by 4 bases and J by 4 bases, with 14 bases between the two germline ends. The CDR3 spans 15 residues. Germline CDR1 LGHNA, CDR2 YNFKEQ. CDR3 residues: CASSPPDGRYNEQFF. The DNA for the CDR3 is TGTGCCAGCAGCCCACCGGACGGAAGATACAATGAGCAGTTCTTC.